The present TCR beta chain was sequenced within a study of blood T cell repertoires in COVID-19. Study-wide background: The samples span acute and convalescent COVID-19 from the United States, Italy and Spain. PBMCs, B-cell-depleted T cells, or T cells were the source of the cDNA or gDNA that made up the material.

In the original workflow: Scientists estimated how many nucleated cells there were by amplifying reference gene primers. Generated by immunoSEQ multiplex PCR, the TCRdb table keeps only in-frame clones and is missing some. V, J and clone size reflect that table, while D and trimming were determined from the DNA. The sample has about 37,000 clones; around 90% are singletons. From germline, CDR1 is SGDLS and CDR2 YYNGEE. V lost 0 bases, J lost 4 bases, and 10 bases lay in between. This CDR3 spans 14 amino acids. The chain uses TRBV9 and TRBJ1-1; D is unclear. The source is a human donor in a cohort sampled during active COVID-19. Source material: peripheral blood. The CDR3 region is CASSVVRDSTEAFF. For the CDR3, the DNA is TGTGCCAGCAGCGTAGTGAGGGATAGCACTGAAGCTTTCTTT. Drawing the rest from reference TRBV9 and TRBJ1-1, the complete variable domain is DSGVTQTPKHLITATGQRVTLRCSPRSGDLSVYWYQQSLDQGLQFLIQYYNGEERAKGNILERFSAQQFPDLHSELNLSSLELGDSALYFCASSVVRDSTEAFFGQGTRLTVV.